This is a list of T cell receptor beta chains from one sample in a study of CD8 T cells in ankylosing spondylitis. TCRdb passed the 5' RACE reads through MiXCR, listing each CDR3 protein once. Of 150,000 to 250,000 distinct CDR3 sequences listed, about 13% are singletons. The source material was blood, either unsorted or a sorted T cell fraction (not recorded which). The receptors come from a male donor with ankylosing spondylitis or in good health (not recorded which). CDR3s include the opening cysteine and the closing phenylalanine or tryptophan. A D gene is named only where the DNA matches it firmly. The listing skips clone size in some rows; elsewhere it reads once, few, many or a size class.

clone_size,j_call,v_call,d_call,cdr3_nt,cdr3_aa
many,TRBJ2-3,TRBV5-1,TRBD1,TGCGCCAGCAGCCCCGGACAGGGAACAGATACGCAGTATTTT,CASSPGQGTDTQYF
many,TRBJ2-1,TRBV11-3,-,TGTGCCAGCAGCCTCAGCAAAAGCTACAATGAGCAGTTCTTC,CASSLSKSYNEQFF
-,TRBJ2-3,TRBV30,-,TGTGCCTGGAGTTCCGGGACCGCTAGCACAGATACGCAGTATTTT,CAWSSGTASTDTQYF
few,TRBJ1-4,TRBV4-2,-,TGTGCCAGCAGCCCTGCTTTAGGGGAGGGAAATGAAAAACTGTTTTTT,CASSPALGEGNEKLFF
many,TRBJ2-1,TRBV12-3/TRBV12-4,TRBD2,TGTGCCAGCACTAAAGCGGGGGGGGGTGAGCAGTTCTTC,CASTKAGGGEQFF
-,TRBJ2-7,TRBV4-2,TRBD2,TGTGCCAGCAGCCGCTTAGCGGGGCTGTCCTACGAGCAGTACTTC,CASSRLAGLSYEQYF
-,TRBJ1-1,TRBV7-9,TRBD1,TGTGCCAGCAGCCCGGGACAGGGTCCCACTGAAGCTTTCTTT,CASSPGQGPTEAFF
-,TRBJ2-7,TRBV30,-,TGTGCCTGGAGTGTAGGGGGGAGACAGAGGAGCTCCTACGAGCAGTACTTC,CAWSVGGRQRSSYEQYF
many,TRBJ2-1,TRBV29-1,TRBD2,TGCAGCGTCCCAGAGACTAGCCTTAATGAGCAGTTCTTC,CSVPETSLNEQFF
many,TRBJ2-3,TRBV6-1,TRBD2,TGTGCCAGCAGTGAGTTAGCGGGGGGACAGAGCACAGATACGCAGTATTTT,CASSELAGGQSTDTQYF
few,TRBJ2-7,TRBV2,-,TGTGCCAGCAGTGAAGACCAGGCGGGGAACGAGCAGTACTTC,CASSEDQAGNEQYF
few,TRBJ2-1,TRBV4-2,TRBD1,TGTGCCAGCAGCCAAGATCCAGGGGGCGTTTGGAATGAGCAGTTCTTC,CASSQDPGGVWNEQFF
few,TRBJ1-4,TRBV13,-,TGTGCCAGCAGCTCACCCCGGGACCCCTCAAAACTGTTTTTT,CASSSPRDPSKLFF
few,TRBJ2-7,TRBV20-1,-,TGCAGTGCTCCGTTCTCCTACGAGCAGTACTTC,CSAPFSYEQYF
many,TRBJ1-1,TRBV28,-,TGTGCCAGCAGTTACGGGCGGAACACTGAAGCTTTCTTT,CASSYGRNTEAFF
many,TRBJ2-1,TRBV6-1,TRBD2,TGTGCCAGCAGCCCAAGCGGGGGGGGCTACAATGAGCAGTTCTTC,CASSPSGGGYNEQFF
many,TRBJ2-2,TRBV18,-,TGTGCCAGCTCGGGGACAACAAACACCGGGGAGCTGTTTTTT,CASSGTTNTGELFF
-,TRBJ2-7,TRBV20-1,TRBD1,TGCAGTGCTCTTACAGGGGTCGGGTACGAGCAGTACTTC,CSALTGVGYEQYF
-,TRBJ2-7,TRBV3-1,-,TGTGCCAGCAGCCAAGGCAGGAGGGCCAGCTCCTACGAGCAGTACTTC,CASSQGRRASSYEQYF
-,TRBJ2-7,TRBV11-1,TRBD2,TGTGCCAGCAGCTCACCCCTCGGGACTAGCGGGAGCCACGAGCAGTACTTC,CASSSPLGTSGSHEQYF
many,TRBJ2-7,TRBV29-1,-,TGCAGCGTTGAATCTGAGTCCTCCTCCTACGAGCAGTACTTC,CSVESESSSYEQYF
many,TRBJ2-7,TRBV12-3/TRBV12-4,-,TGTGCCAGCAGTTCGGATACGAGGCAGTACTTC,CASSSDTRQYF
-,TRBJ1-1,TRBV20-1,-,TGCAGTGCTAGAACCCTTACGGGGGACACTGAAGCTTTCTTT,CSARTLTGDTEAFF
few,TRBJ2-7,TRBV4-2,-,TGTGCCAGCAGCCAAGAATCCGTCAACGAGCAGTACTTC,CASSQESVNEQYF
few,TRBJ2-7,TRBV20-1,TRBD1,TGCAGTGCTAGAGATTGGACAGGGGGCTACGAGCAGTACTTC,CSARDWTGGYEQYF
-,TRBJ2-1,TRBV5-6,-,TGTGCCAGCAGCTTGCTGCTCAGGGGCTACAATGAGCAGTTCTTC,CASSLLLRGYNEQFF
few,TRBJ1-1,TRBV29-1,-,TGCAGCGTCGGACCGGACAGTTCGAACACTGAAGCTTTCTTT,CSVGPDSSNTEAFF
-,TRBJ1-2,TRBV12-3/TRBV12-4,-,TGTGCCAGCACCCGGGAGACCTCAAACTATGGCTACACCTTC,CASTRETSNYGYTF
-,TRBJ2-3,TRBV3-1,TRBD2,TGTGCCAGCAGCCAAAAGATCGGGAGGCGGGGCGAAAGCACAGATACGCAGTATTTT,CASSQKIGRRGESTDTQYF
-,TRBJ2-7,TRBV4-1,TRBD1,TGCGCCAGCAGTGAGGGACAGGGGCCCTACGAGCAGTACTTC,CASSEGQGPYEQYF
-,TRBJ2-7,TRBV2,TRBD2,TGTGCCAGCAGGCCCGGACTAGCGGAGTCCTACGAGCAGTACTTC,CASRPGLAESYEQYF
-,TRBJ1-2,TRBV6-5,-,TGTGCCAGCAGTTACAATTCGGATCCCTTATTAGGCTACACCTTC,CASSYNSDPLLGYTF
-,TRBJ2-7,TRBV27,-,TGTGCCAGCAGTTCTTCCGGGGCTGGCTACGAGCAGTACTTC,CASSSSGAGYEQYF
many,TRBJ2-1,TRBV5-1,TRBD1,TGCGCCAGCAGCTTCTCCGGGACAGGGGTCAATGAGCAGTTCTTC,CASSFSGTGVNEQFF
many,TRBJ2-2,TRBV29-1,-,TGCAGCGTTGACCTCGCAGGAGCGAACACCGGGGAGCTGTTTTTT,CSVDLAGANTGELFF
many,TRBJ2-1,TRBV2,-,TGTGCCAGCAGTCCCCTCGCCAACTACAATGAGCAGTTCTTC,CASSPLANYNEQFF
few,TRBJ2-5,TRBV20-1,-,TGCAGTGCCATTTGTGAGGGGCAGGAGACCCAGTACTTC,CSAICEGQETQYF
-,TRBJ2-2,TRBV14,-,TGTGCCAGCAGCCAAGATCGTGTAACCTTCGGGGCCGGGGAGCTGTTTTTT,CASSQDRVTFGAGELFF
-,TRBJ2-4,TRBV10-3,-,TGTGCCATCAGTGAGTCACGAGTAGGTAACGGAAACATTCAGTACTTC,CAISESRVGNGNIQYF
few,TRBJ2-7,TRBV5-1,TRBD1,TGCGCCAGCAGCTCCGACGGACAGGTTTACGAGCAGTACTTC,CASSSDGQVYEQYF
many,TRBJ2-7,TRBV7-2,-,TGTGCCAGCAGCTTATGGGAGGACGAGCAGTACTTC,CASSLWEDEQYF
few,TRBJ2-7,TRBV27,-,TGTGCCAGCAGGGTAGTCGGCTCCTACGAGCAGTACTTC,CASRVVGSYEQYF
few,TRBJ1-1,TRBV20-1,-,TGCAGTGCTAGAGAGGACCTCACGGGTAACACTGAAGCTTTCTTT,CSAREDLTGNTEAFF
many,TRBJ2-5,TRBV12-3/TRBV12-4,-,TGTGCCAGCACCCTCGGGATGCAAGAGACCCAGTACTTC,CASTLGMQETQYF
-,TRBJ2-7,TRBV30,-,TGTGCCTGGGCGGGAAACAGGGTTATCTCCTACGAGCAGTACTTC,CAWAGNRVISYEQYF
many,TRBJ2-1,TRBV5-1,-,TGCGCCAGCAGCGGATCCGGGGCCTACAATGAGCAGTTCTTC,CASSGSGAYNEQFF
-,TRBJ2-3,TRBV4-1,-,TGCGCCAGCAGCCCTCCGGGCACAGATACGCAGTATTTT,CASSPPGTDTQYF
-,TRBJ2-3,TRBV19,-,TGTGCCAGTAGTATGGACGGGGACACAGATACGCAGTATTTT,CASSMDGDTDTQYF
few,TRBJ2-2,TRBV20-1,-,TGCAGTGCTAGTCCTCAGGGTTGGACCGGGGAGCTGTTTTTT,CSASPQGWTGELFF
-,TRBJ2-5,TRBV7-8,TRBD1,TGTGCCAGCAGCTTACACAGGGGATTTCAAGAGACCCAGTACTTC,CASSLHRGFQETQYF
-,TRBJ2-3,TRBV19,-,TGTGCCAGCACCTATGCGGGGTATGGAGATACGCAGTATTTT,CASTYAGYGDTQYF
many,TRBJ2-3,TRBV4-2,-,TGTGCCAGCAGCCAGGACTTCCTAGCCGGCACAGATACGCAGTATTTT,CASSQDFLAGTDTQYF